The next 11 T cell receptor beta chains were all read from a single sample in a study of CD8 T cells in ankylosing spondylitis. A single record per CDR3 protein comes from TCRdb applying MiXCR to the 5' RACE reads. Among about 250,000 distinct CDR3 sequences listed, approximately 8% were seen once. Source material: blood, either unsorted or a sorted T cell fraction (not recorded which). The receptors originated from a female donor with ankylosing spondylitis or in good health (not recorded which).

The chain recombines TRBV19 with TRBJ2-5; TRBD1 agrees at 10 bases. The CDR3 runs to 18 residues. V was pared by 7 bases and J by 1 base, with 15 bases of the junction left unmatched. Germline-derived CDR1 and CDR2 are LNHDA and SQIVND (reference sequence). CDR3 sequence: CASTGGQGRRGGQETQYF. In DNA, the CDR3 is TGTGCCAGTACCGGGGGACAGGGGCGACGAGGGGGCCAAGAGACCCAGTACTTC.

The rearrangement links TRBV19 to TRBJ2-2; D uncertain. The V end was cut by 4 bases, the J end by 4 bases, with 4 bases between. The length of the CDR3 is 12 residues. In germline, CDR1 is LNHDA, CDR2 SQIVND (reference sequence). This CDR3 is CASSRSTGELFF. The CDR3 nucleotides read TGTGCCAGTAGTAGGAGCACCGGGGAGCTGTTTTTT.

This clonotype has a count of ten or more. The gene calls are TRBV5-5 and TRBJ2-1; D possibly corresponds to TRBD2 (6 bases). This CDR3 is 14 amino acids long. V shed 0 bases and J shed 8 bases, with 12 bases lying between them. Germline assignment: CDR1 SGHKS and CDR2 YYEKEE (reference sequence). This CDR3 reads CASSLGGVADEQFF. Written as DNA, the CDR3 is TGTGCCAGCAGCTTGGGGGGGGTGGCCGATGAGCAGTTCTTC.

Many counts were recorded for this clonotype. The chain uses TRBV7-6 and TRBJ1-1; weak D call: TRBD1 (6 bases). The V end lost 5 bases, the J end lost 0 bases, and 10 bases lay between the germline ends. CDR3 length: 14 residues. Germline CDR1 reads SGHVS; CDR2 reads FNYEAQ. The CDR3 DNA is TGTGCCAGCAGCCAAGGGGGGATGAACACTGAAGCTTTCTTT. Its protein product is CASSQGGMNTEAFF.

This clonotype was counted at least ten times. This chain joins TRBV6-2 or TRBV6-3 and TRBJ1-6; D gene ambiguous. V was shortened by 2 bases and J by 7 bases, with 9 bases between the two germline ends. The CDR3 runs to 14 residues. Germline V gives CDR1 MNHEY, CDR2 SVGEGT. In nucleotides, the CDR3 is TGTGCCAGCAGTTACCTCGAGAGGAATTCACCCCTCCACTTT. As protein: CASSYLERNSPLHF.

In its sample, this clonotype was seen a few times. In DNA, the CDR3 is TGTGCCAGCAGTTTCGGGCGGGAGCGCTACGAGCAGTACTTC. The encoded protein is CASSFGRERYEQYF. The V call is TRBV2, the J call TRBJ2-7; 7 nucleotides agree with TRBD2. The CDR3 loop spans 14 amino acids. Trimming removed 5 bases from V and 3 bases from J; junction bases left unmatched: 7. CDR1 and CDR2 from the germline V gene are SNHLY and FYNNEI.

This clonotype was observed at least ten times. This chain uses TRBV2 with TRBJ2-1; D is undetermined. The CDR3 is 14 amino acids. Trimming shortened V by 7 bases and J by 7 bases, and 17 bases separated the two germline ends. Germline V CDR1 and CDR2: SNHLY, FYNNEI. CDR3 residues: CASNSLGNLNEQFF. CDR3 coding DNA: TGTGCCAGCAACTCTCTTGGGAACCTTAATGAGCAGTTCTTC.

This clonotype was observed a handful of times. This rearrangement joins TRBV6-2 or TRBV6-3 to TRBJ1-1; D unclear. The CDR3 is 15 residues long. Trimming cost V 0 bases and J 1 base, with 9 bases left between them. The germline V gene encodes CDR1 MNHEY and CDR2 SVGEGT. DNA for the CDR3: TGTGCCAGCAGTTACTCTACCCGAACGAACACTGAAGCTTTCTTT. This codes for CASSYSTRTNTEAFF.

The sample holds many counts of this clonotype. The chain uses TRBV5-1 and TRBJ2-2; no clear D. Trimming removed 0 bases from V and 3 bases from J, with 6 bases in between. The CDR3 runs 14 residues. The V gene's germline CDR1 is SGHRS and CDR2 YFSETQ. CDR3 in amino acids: CASSLEAHTGELFF. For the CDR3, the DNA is TGCGCCAGCAGCTTGGAAGCCCACACCGGGGAGCTGTTTTTT.

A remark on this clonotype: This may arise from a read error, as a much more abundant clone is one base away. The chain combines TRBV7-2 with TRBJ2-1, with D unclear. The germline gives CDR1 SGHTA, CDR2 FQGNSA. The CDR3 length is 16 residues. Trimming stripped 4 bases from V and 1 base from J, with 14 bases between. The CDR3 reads CASSSPELMSYNEQFF. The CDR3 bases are TGTGCCAGCAGCTCCCCCGAGTTGATGTCCTACAATGAGCAGTTCTTC. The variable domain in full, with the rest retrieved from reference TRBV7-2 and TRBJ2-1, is GAGVSQSPSNKVTEKGKDVELRCDPISGHTALYWYRQSLGQGLEFLIYFQGNSAPDKSGLPSDRFSAERTGGSVSTLTIQRTQQEDSAVYLCASSSPELMSYNEQFFGPGTRLTVL.

CDR3 DNA: TGCAGTGCTAGAGGGAAAACAGGGATTGAGACCCAGTACTTC. This codes for CSARGKTGIETQYF. V gene TRBV20-1 combines with J gene TRBJ2-5; TRBD1 might be the D (6 bases). The CDR3 has 14 amino acids. Germline V gene data show CDR1 as DFQATT and CDR2 as SNEGSKA (reference sequence). Trimming left V 1 base short and J 5 bases short, with 14 bases between.